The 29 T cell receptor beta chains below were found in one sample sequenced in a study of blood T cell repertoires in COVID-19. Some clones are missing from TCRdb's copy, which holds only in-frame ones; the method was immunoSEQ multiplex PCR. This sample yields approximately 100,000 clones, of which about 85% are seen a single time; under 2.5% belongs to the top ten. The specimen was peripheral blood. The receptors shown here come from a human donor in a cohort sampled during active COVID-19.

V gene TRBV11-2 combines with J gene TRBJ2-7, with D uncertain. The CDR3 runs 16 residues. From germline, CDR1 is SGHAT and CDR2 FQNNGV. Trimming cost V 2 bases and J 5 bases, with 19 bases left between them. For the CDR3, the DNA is TGTGCCAGCAGCTTATCCACTACCCTGTCCCCACACGAGCAGTACTTC. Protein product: CASSLSTTLSPHEQYF.

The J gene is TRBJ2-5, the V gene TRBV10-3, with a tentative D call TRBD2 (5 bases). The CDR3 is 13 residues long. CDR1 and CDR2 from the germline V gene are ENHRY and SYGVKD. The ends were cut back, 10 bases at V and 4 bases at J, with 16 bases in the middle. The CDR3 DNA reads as TGTGCCACGAATACGAGGGCAGGAGAGACCCAGTACTTC. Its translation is CATNTRAGETQYF.

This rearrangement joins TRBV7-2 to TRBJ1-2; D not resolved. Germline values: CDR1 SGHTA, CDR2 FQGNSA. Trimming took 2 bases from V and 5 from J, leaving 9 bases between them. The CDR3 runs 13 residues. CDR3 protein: CASSLSSVYGYTF. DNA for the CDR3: TGTGCCAGCAGCTTATCGTCCGTTTATGGCTACACCTTC. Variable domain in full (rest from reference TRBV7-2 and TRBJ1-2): GAGVSQSPSNKVTEKGKDVELRCDPISGHTALYWYRQSLGQGLEFLIYFQGNSAPDKSGLPSDRFSAERTGGSVSTLTIQRTQQEDSAVYLCASSLSSVYGYTFGSGTRLTVV.

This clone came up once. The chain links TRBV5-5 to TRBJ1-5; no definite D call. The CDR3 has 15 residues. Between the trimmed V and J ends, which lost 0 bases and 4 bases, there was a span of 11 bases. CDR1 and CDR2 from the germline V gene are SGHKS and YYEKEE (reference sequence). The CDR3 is CASSLGQDLNQPQHF. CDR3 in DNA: TGTGCCAGCAGCTTGGGTCAGGATCTTAATCAGCCCCAGCATTTT.

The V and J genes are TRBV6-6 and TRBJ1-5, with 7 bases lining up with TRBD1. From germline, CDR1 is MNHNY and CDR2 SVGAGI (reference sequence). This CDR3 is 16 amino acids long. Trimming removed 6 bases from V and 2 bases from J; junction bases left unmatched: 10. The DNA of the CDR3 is TGTGCCAGCAGCCTTAGCCCAGGGGGAGGCAATCAGCCCCAGCATTTT. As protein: CASSLSPGGGNQPQHF.

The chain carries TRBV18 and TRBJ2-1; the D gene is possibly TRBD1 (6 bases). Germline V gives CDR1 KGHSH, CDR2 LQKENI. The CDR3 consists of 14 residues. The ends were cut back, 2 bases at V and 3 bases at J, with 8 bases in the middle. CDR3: CASSPSDSYNEQFF. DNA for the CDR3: TGTGCCAGCTCACCATCGGACAGCTACAATGAGCAGTTCTTC.

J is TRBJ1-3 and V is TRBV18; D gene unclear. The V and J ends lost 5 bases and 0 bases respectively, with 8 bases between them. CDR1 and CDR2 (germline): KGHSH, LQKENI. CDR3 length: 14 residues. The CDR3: CASSASPSGNTIYF. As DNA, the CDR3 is TGTGCCAGCTCAGCCAGTCCCTCTGGAAACACCATATATTTT.

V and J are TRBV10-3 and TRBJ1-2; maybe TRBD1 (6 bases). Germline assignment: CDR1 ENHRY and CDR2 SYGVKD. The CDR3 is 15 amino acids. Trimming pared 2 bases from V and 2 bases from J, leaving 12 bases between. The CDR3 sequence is CAISEAQGLNYGYTF. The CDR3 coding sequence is TGTGCCATCAGTGAGGCTCAGGGGCTAAACTATGGCTACACCTTC.

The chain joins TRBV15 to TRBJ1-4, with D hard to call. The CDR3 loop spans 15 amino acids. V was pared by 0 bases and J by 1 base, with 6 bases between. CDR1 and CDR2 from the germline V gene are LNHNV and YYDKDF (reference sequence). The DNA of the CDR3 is TGTGCCACCAGCAGAGATCGGGGAACTAATGAAAAACTGTTTTTT. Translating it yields CATSRDRGTNEKLFF.

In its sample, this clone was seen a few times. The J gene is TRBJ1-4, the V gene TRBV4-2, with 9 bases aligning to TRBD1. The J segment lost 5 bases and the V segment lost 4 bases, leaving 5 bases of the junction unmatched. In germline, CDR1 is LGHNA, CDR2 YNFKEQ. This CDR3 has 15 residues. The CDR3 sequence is CASSPSGTGNEKLFF. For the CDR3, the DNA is TGTGCCAGCAGCCCGTCCGGGACAGGGAATGAAAAACTGTTTTTT.

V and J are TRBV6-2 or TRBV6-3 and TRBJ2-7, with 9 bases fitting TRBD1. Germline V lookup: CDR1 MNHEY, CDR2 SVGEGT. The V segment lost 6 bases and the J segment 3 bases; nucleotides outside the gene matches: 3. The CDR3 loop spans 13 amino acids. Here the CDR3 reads CASSATGGYEQYF. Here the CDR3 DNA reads TGTGCCAGCAGCGCGACAGGGGGCTACGAGCAGTACTTC.

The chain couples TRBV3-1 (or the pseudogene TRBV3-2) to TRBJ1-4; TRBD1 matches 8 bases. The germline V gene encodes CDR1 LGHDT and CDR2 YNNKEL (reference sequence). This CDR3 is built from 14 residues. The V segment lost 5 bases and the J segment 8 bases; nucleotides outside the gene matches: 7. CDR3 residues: CASSKTGEYEKLFF. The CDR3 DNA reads TGTGCCAGCAGCAAGACAGGGGAGTACGAAAAACTGTTTTTT.

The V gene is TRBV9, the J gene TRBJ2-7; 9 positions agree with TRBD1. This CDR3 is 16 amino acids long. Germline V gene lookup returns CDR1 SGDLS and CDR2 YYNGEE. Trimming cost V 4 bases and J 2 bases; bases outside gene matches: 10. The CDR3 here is CASSLQQGASPYEQYF. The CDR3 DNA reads TGTGCCAGCAGCCTACAACAGGGGGCATCTCCCTACGAGCAGTACTTC.

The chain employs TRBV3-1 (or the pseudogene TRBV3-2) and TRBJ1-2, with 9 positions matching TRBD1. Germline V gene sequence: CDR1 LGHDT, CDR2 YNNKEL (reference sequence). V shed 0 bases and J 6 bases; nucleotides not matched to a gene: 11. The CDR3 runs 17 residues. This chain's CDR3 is CASSQDRGQGLWDGYTF. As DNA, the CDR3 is TGTGCCAGCAGCCAAGATCGGGGACAGGGTCTTTGGGATGGCTACACCTTC.

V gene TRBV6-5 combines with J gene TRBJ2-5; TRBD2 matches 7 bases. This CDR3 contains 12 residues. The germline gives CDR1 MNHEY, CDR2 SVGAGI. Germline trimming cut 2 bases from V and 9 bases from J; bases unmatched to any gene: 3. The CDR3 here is CASSYDREAQYF. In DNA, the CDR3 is TGTGCCAGCAGTTACGACCGGGAGGCCCAGTACTTC.

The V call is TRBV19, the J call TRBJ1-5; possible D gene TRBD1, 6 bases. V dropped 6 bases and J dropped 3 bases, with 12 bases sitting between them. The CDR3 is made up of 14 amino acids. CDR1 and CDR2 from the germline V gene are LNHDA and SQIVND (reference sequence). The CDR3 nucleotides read TGTGCCAGTAGACCAGGGGCGGCCAATCAGCCCCAGCATTTT. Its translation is CASRPGAANQPQHF. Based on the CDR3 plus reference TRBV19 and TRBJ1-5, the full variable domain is DGGITQSPKYLFRKEGQNVTLSCEQNLNHDAMYWYRQDPGQGLRLIYYSQIVNDFQKGDIAEGYSVSREKKESFPLTVTSAQKNPTAFYLCASRPGAANQPQHFGDGTRLSIL.

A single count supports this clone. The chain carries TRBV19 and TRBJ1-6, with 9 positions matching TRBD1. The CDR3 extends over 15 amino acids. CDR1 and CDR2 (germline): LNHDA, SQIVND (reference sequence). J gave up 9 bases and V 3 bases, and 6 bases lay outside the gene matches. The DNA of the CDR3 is TGTGCCAGTAGTATCCGGACAGGGGATGCTTCACCCCTCCACTTT. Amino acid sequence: CASSIRTGDASPLHF.

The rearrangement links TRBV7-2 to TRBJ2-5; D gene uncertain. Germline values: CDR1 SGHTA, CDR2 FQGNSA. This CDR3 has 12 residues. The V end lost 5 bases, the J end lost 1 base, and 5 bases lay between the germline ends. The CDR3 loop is CASSPSQETQYF. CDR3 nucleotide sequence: TGTGCCAGCAGCCCCTCCCAAGAGACCCAGTACTTC.

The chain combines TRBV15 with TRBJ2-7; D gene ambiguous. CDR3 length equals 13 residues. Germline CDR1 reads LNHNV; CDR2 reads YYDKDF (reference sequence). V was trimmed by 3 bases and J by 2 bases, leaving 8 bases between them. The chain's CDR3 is CATSRYGAYEQYF. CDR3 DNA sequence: TGTGCCACCAGCAGGTACGGAGCCTACGAGCAGTACTTC.

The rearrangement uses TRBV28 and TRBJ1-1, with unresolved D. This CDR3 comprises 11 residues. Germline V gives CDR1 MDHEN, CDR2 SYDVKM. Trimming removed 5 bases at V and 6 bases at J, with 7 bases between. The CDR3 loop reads CASSRVPEAFF. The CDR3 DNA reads TGTGCCAGCAGTCGGGTCCCTGAAGCTTTCTTT.

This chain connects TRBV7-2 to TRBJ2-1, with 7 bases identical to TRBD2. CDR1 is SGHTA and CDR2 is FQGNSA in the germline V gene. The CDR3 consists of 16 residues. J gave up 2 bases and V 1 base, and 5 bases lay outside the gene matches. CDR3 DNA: TGTGCCAGCAGCTTAGTGGGCGGGGGTGCCTACAATGAGCAGTTCTTC. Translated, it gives CASSLVGGGAYNEQFF.

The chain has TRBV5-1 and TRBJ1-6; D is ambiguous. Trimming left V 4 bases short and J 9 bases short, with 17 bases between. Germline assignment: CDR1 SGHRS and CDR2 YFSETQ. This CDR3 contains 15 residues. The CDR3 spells CASSAGYQVVSPLHF. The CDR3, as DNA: TGCGCCAGCAGCGCAGGTTATCAAGTTGTTTCACCCCTCCACTTT.

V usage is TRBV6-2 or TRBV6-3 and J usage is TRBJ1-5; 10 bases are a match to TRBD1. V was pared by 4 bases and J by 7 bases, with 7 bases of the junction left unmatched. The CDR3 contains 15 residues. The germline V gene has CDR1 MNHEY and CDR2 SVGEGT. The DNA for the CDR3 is TGTGCCAGCAGTTTCTGGGGGACAGGGGTCCAGCCCCAGCATTTT. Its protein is CASSFWGTGVQPQHF.

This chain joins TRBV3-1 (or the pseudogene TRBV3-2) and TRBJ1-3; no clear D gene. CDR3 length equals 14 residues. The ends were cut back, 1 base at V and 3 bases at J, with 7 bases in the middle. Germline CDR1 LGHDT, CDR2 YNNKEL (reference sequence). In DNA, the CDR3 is TGTGCCAGCAGCCAAGGGCTTGGTGGAAACACCATATATTTT. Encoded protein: CASSQGLGGNTIYF.

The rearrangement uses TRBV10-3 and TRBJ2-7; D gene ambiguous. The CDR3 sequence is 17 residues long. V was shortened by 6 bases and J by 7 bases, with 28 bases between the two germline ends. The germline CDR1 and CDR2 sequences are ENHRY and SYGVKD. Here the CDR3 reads CAIRNGPGLVRLQEQYF. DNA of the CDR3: TGTGCCATCAGGAACGGCCCTGGTCTGGTGAGGTTGCAAGAGCAGTACTTC.

The CDR3 loop reads CSVDRTGDRGELFF. As DNA, the CDR3 is TGCAGCGTTGATAGGACAGGGGATAGGGGGGAGCTGTTTTTT. The chain uses TRBV29-1 and TRBJ2-2; TRBD1 agrees at 9 bases. The J segment lost 8 bases and the V segment lost 3 bases, leaving 7 bases of the junction unmatched. The CDR3 has 14 amino acids. Germline CDR1 is SQVTM and CDR2 is ANQGSEA.

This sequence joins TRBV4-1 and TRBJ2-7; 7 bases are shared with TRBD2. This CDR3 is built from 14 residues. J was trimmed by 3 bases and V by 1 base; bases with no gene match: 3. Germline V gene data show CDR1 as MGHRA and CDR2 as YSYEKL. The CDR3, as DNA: TGCGCCAGCAGCCAAGGCCTAGCGGACTACGAGCAGTACTTC. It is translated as CASSQGLADYEQYF.

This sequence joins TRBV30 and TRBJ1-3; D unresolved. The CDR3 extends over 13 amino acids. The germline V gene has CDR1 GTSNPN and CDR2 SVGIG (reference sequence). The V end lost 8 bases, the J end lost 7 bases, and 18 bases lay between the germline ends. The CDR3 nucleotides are TGTGCCGGCTGGACTATCGCCTGGAACACCATATATTTT. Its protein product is CAGWTIAWNTIYF.

CDR3 DNA sequence: TGTGCCAGCAGGCATTTGCGGACAGGGTTGAACACTGAAGCTTTCTTT. Translation gives CASRHLRTGLNTEAFF. V is TRBV6-6 and J is TRBJ1-1; TRBD1 agrees at 8 bases. In germline, CDR1 is MNHNY, CDR2 SVGAGI (reference sequence). The CDR3 is 16 residues long. The ends lost 6 bases at V and 0 bases at J; junction bases unmatched: 9.